Each of the 2 T cell receptor beta chains below was sequenced from the same sample in a study of T cell changes during pregnancy in multiple sclerosis. Method: immunoSEQ multiplex PCR; TCRdb's copy keeps in-frame clones and lacks some. The top ten clones hold around 1.8% of a sample with tens of thousands of clones, about 91% of them seen once. Sample: peripheral blood, taken in the first trimester of pregnancy. The receptors were gathered from a female donor in good health, enrolled as a control in a pregnancy study.

The chain carries TRBV18 and TRBJ2-3; no clear D. V lost 1 base, J lost 0 bases, and 8 bases lay in between. The CDR3 loop spans 15 amino acids. Germline-derived CDR1 and CDR2 are KGHSH and LQKENI. In DNA form, the CDR3 reads TGTGCCAGCTCACCACTTCCGGTGAGCACAGATACGCAGTATTTT. As protein: CASSPLPVSTDTQYF.

V usage is TRBV10-3 and J usage is TRBJ1-4, with TRBD1 as a possible D gene (5 bases). Per the germline V gene, CDR1 is ENHRY and CDR2 is SYGVKD. Trimming shortened V by 2 bases and J by 11 bases, and 12 bases separated the two germline ends. The CDR3 consists of 13 residues. CDR3 sequence (DNA): TGTGCCATCAGTGAGGAGGAGGAGGGGAAACTGTTTTTT. Amino acids: CAISEEEEGKLFF.